The present entry profiles one T cell receptor (beta chain) with its context. Its antigen is not known. This sample was taken from a study of cytomegalovirus exposure and HLA in healthy donors. About the study: Within the Caucasian-associated ancestry cluster were 81% of the approximately 370 genotyped donors. Findings of the study overall: Altogether, around 160 TCR beta chains were recorded as cytomegalovirus-associated. Earlier analysis found most TCR beta V segments productive about 87% or about 30% of the time. Reports described diagnosis of cytomegalovirus status by the classifier as highly specific and sensitive.

The PCR made use of 60 Vbeta and 13 Jbeta primers. The table came from immunoSEQ multiplex PCR; TCRdb's copy has only in-frame clones and leaves some out. This table has about 120,000 clones, around three quarters appearing once. Trimming took 3 bases from V and 2 from J, leaving 15 bases between them. The CDR3 runs 15 residues. Looked up from germline, CDR1 is GTSNPN and CDR2 is SVGIG (reference sequence). The receptor was isolated from a man aged 18 to 35 in good health and CMV-seropositive. The chain employs TRBV30 and TRBJ2-3, with D unresolved. The sequenced sample consisted of PBMCs. The CDR3 region is CAWSVNRLYTDTQYF. DNA for the CDR3: TGTGCCTGGAGCGTAAACCGCCTATACACAGATACGCAGTATTTT. Drawing the rest from reference TRBV30 and TRBJ2-3, the complete variable domain is SQTIHQWPATLVQPVGSPLSLECTVEGTSNPNLYWYRQAAGRGLQLLFYSVGIGQISSEVPQNLSASRPQDRQFILSSKKLLLSDSGFYLCAWSVNRLYTDTQYFGPGTRLTVL.